This entry features one TCR beta chain sequence. Per the original methods: Estimated nucleated cell counts came from reference gene primer amplification. TCRdb's table, derived via immunoSEQ multiplex PCR, lists solely in-frame clones and lacks some. V, J and clone size were drawn from that table, and D and trimming were deduced from the DNA. Among a few hundred thousand clones, about four fifths were seen once, and the ten largest hold around 2%. This CDR3 is built from 16 residues. Looked up from germline, CDR1 is LGHDT and CDR2 is YNNKEL (reference sequence). V lost 0 bases, J lost 4 bases, and 5 bases stayed unmatched. This entry comes from a study of blood T cell repertoires in COVID-19. Study overall: The origin of the acute and convalescent COVID-19 samples was the United States, Italy and Spain. The analysed material was cDNA or gDNA that came from T cells, B-cell-depleted T cells, or PBMCs.

The sequence derives from a man aged 25-40 years who had recovered from COVID-19. Sequencing used peripheral blood. The chain joins TRBV3-1 (or the pseudogene TRBV3-2) to TRBJ2-5, with 10 nucleotides matching TRBD2. This CDR3 reads CASSQELAGDVETQYF. The CDR3 nucleotides are TGTGCCAGCAGCCAAGAGCTAGCGGGGGATGTAGAGACCCAGTACTTC.